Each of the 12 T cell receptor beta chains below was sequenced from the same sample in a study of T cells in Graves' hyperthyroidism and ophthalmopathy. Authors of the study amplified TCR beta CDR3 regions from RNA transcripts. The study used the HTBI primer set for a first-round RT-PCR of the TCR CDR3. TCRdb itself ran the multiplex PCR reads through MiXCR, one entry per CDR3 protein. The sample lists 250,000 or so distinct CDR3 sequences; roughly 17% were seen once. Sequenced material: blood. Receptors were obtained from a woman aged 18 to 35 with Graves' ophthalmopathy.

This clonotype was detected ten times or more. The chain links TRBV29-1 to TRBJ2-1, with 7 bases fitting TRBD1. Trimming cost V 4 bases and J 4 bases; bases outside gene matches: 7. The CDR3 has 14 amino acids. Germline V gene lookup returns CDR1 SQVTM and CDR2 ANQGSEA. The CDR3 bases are TGCAGCGTTGTCGGGGACAGCAATTACAATGAGCAGTTCTTC. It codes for CSVVGDSNYNEQFF.

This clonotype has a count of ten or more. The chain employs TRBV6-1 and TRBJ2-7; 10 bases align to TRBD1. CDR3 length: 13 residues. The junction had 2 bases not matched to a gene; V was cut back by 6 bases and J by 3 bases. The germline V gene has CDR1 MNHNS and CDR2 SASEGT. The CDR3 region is CASSRDRGYEQYF. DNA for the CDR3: TGTGCCAGCAGCCGGGACAGGGGCTACGAGCAGTACTTC.

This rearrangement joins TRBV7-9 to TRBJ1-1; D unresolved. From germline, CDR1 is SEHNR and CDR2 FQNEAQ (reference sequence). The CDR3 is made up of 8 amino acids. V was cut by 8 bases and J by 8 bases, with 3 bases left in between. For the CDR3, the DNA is TGTGCCAGCGAAGAAGCTTTCTTT. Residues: CASEEAFF.

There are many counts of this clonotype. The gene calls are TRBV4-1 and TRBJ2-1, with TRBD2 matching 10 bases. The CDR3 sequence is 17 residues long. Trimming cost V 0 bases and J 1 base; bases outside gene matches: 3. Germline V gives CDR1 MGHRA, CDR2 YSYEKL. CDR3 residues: CASSQDRAGGSYNEQFF. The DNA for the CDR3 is TGCGCCAGCAGCCAAGACAGAGCGGGGGGGTCCTACAATGAGCAGTTCTTC.

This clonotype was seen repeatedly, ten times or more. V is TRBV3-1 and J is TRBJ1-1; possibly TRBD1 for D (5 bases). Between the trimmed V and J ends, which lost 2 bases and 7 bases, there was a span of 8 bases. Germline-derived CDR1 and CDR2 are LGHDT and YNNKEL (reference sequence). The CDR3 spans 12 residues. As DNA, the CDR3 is TGTGCCAGCAGCCAACCGACAGATGAAGCTTTCTTT. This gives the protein CASSQPTDEAFF. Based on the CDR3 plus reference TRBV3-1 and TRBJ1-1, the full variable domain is DTAVSQTPKYLVTQMGNDKSIKCEQNLGHDTMYWYKQDSKKFLKIMFSYNNKELIINETVPNRFSPKSPDKAHLNLHINSLELGDSAVYFCASSQPTDEAFFGQGTRLTVV.

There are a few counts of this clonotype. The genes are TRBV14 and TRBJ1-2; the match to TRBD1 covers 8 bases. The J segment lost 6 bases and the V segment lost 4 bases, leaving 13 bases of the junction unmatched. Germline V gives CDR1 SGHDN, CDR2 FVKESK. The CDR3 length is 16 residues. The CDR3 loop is CASSPRAMTGDDGYTF. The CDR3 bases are TGTGCCAGCAGCCCGCGTGCCATGACAGGGGACGATGGCTACACCTTC.

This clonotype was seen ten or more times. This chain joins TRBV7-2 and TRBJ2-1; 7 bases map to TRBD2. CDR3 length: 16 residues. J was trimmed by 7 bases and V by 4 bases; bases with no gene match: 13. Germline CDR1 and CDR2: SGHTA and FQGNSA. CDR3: CASSSLAGAMSNEQFF. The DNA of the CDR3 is TGTGCCAGCAGCTCTCTGGCGGGAGCGATGAGTAATGAGCAGTTCTTC.

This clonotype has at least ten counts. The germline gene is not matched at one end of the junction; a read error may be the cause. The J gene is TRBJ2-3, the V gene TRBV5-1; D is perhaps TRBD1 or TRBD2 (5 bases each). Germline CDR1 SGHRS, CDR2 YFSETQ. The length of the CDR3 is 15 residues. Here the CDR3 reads CASRWDGRSTNTQYF. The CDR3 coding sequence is TGCGCCAGCAGATGGGACGGAAGAAGCACAAATACGCAGTATTTT. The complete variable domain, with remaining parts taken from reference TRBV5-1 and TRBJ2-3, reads KAGVTQTPRYLIKTRGQQVTLSCSPISGHRSVSWYQQTPGQGLQFLFEYFSETQRNKGNFPGRFSGRQFSNSRSEMNVSTLELGDSALYLCASRWDGRSTNTQYFGPGTRLTVL.

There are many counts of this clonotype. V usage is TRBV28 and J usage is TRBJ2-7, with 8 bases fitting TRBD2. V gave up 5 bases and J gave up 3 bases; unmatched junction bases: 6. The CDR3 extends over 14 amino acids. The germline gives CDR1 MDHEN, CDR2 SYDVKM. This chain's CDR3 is CASSTREGLYEQYF. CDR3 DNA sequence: TGTGCCAGCAGTACCCGGGAGGGCCTCTACGAGCAGTACTTC.

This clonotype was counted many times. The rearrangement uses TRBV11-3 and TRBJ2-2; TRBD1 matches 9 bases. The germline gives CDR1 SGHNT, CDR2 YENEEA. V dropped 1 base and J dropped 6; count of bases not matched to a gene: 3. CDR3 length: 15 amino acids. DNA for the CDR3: TGTGCCAGCAGCTTAGGCTACAGGGGGCCCGGGGAGCTGTTTTTT. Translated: CASSLGYRGPGELFF.

CDR3 nucleotides: TGTGCCACCAGCAAGCCGGGACAGGGGGTACCCGGGGAGCTGTTTTTT. Residues: CATSKPGQGVPGELFF. This chain links TRBV15 with TRBJ2-2, with 11 bases fitting TRBD1. The CDR3 covers 16 residues. Germline values: CDR1 LNHNV, CDR2 YYDKDF (reference sequence). With V trimmed by 4 bases and J by 6 bases, 7 bases remained unmatched.

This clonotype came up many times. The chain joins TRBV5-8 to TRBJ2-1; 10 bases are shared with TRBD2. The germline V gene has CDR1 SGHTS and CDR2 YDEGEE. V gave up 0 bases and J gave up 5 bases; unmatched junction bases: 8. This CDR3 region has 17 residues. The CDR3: CASSLAPSGRGDNEQFF. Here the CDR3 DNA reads TGTGCCAGCAGCTTGGCCCCTAGCGGGAGAGGCGACAATGAGCAGTTCTTC.